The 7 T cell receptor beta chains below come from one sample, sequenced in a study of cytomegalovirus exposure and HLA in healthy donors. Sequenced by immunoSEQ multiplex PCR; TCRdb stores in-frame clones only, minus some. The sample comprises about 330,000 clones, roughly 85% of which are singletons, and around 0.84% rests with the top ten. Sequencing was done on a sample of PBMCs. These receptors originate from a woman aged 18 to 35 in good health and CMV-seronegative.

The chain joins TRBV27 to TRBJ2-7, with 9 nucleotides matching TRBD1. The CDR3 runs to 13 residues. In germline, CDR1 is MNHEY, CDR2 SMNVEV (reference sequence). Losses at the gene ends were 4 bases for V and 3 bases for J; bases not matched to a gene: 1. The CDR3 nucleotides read TGTGCCAGCAGTTCGACAGGGGGCTACGAGCAGTACTTC. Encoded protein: CASSSTGGYEQYF.

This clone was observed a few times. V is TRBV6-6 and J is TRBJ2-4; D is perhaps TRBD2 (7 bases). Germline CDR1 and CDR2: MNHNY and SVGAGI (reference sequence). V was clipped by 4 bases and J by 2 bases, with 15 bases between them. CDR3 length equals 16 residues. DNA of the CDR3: TGTGCCAGCAGTTGGCCGGGGGGCGAATCCAAAAACATTCAGTACTTC. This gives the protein CASSWPGGESKNIQYF.

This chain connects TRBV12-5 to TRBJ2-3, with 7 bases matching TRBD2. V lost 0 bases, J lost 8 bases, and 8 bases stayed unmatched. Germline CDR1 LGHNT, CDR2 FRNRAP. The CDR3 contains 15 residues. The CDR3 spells CASGLVTSGIGTQYF. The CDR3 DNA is TGTGCTAGTGGTTTGGTAACCAGCGGGATTGGTACGCAGTATTTT.

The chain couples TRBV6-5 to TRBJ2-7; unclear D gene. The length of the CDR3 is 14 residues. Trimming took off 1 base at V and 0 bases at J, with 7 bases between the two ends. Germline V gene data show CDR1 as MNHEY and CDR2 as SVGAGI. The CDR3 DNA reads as TGTGCCAGCAGTTACTTGGCTGCCTCCTACGAGCAGTACTTC. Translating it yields CASSYLAASYEQYF.

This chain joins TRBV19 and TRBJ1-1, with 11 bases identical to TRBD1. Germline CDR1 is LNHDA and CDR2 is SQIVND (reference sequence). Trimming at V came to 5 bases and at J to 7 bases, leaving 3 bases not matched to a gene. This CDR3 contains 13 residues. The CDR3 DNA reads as TGTGCCAGTAGTCCGGACAGGGGGCTTGAAGCTTTCTTT. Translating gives CASSPDRGLEAFF.

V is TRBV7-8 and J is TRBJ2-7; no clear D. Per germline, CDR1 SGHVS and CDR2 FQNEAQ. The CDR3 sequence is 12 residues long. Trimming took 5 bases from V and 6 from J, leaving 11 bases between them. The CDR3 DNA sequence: TGTGCCAGCAGCCCAAGTAGTTTCGAGCAGTACTTC. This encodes CASSPSSFEQYF.

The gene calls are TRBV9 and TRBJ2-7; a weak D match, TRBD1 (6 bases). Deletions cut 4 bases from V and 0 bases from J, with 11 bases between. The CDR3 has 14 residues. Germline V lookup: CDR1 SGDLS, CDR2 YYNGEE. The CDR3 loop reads CASSTQGDSYEQYF. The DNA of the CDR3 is TGTGCCAGCAGCACACAGGGAGACTCCTACGAGCAGTACTTC.